The T cell receptor beta chain under discussion was sequenced for a study of T cell responses to AZD1222 COVID-19 vaccine. Notes on the study in general: There were vaccine-associated CD4 TCRs across spike, dominant at 160-218 and 743-854. Spike-specific TCR depth and breadth grew after two AZD1222 doses. Among those given AZD1222, only six or seven were seropositive at baseline.

Concerning this clone itself: The antigen remains undetermined.

Sequencing used immunoSEQ multiplex PCR; TCRdb keeps in-frame clones, though not all of them. The sample yields 200,000 or so clones, 90% to 95% seen once. The sequence was obtained from an adult in good health. The sample in question was peripheral blood, obtained on day 0 of MenACWY control vaccination.

In nucleotides, the CDR3 is TGTGCCAGCTCACCGGGGACGGCCAATGGCTATGGCTACACCTTC. Translation gives CASSPGTANGYGYTF. The J gene is TRBJ1-2, the V gene TRBV18; TRBD1 is a possible D gene (5 bases). Germline V gene data show CDR1 as KGHSH and CDR2 as LQKENI. V was pared by 3 bases and J by 4 bases, with 15 bases between. This CDR3 is built from 15 residues.